The rows below give T cell receptor beta chains drawn from one sample of a study of T-cell reconstitution after alpha-beta-depleted transplantation in children. TCRdb reprocessed the PCR reads with MiXCR, giving one entry per CDR3 protein. This table holds under 850,000 distinct CDR3 sequences, around 13% found once. The specimen comprised PBMCs, sampled before TCRalphabeta/CD19-depleted stem cell transplant. These receptors came from a girl aged 2-10 years with congenital amegakaryocytic thrombocytopenia, due to receive a stem cell transplant. The CDR3 runs from the conserved cysteine through the conserved F or W. Clone size is stated in some rows and not others, as once, few, many or a class when expanded.

v_gene: TRBV20-1; abundance: -; CDR3aa: CSARPLLSSQYGYTF
v_gene: TRBV20-1; abundance: -; CDR3aa: CSAELTSPGEQYF
v_gene: TRBV7-9; abundance: -; CDR3aa: CASSPGLALTLEEQFF
v_gene: TRBV20-1; abundance: many; CDR3aa: CSAGELAVYNEQFF
v_gene: TRBV7-3; abundance: -; CDR3aa: CASSLNSRVGTNEAFF
v_gene: TRBV5-1; abundance: -; CDR3aa: CASSWGAIGEFIPSYF
v_gene: TRBV7-9; abundance: -; CDR3aa: CASSLTSTGELFF
v_gene: TRBV12-3/TRBV12-4; abundance: many; CDR3aa: CASTQGQARGSDTQYF
v_gene: TRBV30; abundance: few; CDR3aa: CAWSVQGQETQYF
v_gene: TRBV28; abundance: few; CDR3aa: CASRAAGPGTSGAYEQYF
v_gene: TRBV7-8; abundance: -; CDR3aa: CASRRRADYEQYF